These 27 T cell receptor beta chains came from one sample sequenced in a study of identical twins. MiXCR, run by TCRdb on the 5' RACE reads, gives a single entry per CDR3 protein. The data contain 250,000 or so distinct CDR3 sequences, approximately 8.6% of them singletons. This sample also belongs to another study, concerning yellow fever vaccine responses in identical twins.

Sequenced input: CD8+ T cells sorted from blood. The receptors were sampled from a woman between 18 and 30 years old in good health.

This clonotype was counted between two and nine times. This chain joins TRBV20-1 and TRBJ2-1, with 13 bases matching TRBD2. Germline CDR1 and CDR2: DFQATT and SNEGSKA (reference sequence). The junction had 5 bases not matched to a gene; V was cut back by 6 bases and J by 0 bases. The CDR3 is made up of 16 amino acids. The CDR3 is CSAGTSGISSYNEQFF. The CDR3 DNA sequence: TGCAGTGCCGGGACTAGCGGGATTAGCTCCTACAATGAGCAGTTCTTC.

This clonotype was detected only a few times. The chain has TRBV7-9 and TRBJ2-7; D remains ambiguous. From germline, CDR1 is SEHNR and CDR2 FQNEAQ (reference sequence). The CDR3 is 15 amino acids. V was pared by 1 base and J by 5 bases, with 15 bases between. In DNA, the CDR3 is TGTGCCAGCAGCTTAGGTGGGCCTCCTCGGAACGAGCAGTACTTC. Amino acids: CASSLGGPPRNEQYF. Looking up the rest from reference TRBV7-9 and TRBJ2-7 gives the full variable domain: DTGVSQNPRHKITKRGQNVTFRCDPISEHNRLYWYRQTLGQGPEFLTYFQNEAQLEKSRLLSDRFSAERPKGSFSTLEIQRTEQGDSAMYLCASSLGGPPRNEQYFGPGTRLTVT.

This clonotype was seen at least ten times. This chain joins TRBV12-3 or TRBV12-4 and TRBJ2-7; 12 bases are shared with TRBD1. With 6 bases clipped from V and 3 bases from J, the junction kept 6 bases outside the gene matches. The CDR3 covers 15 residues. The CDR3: CASSTGQGARYEQYF. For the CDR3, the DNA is TGTGCCAGCAGCACGGGACAGGGGGCGCGCTACGAGCAGTACTTC.

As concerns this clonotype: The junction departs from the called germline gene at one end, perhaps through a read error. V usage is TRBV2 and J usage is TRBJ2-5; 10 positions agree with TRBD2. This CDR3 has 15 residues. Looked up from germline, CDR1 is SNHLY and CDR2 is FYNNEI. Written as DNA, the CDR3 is TGTGCCGGCAGTGGGCTAGCGGGGGTTCAAGAGACCCAGTACTTC. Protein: CAGSGLAGVQETQYF.

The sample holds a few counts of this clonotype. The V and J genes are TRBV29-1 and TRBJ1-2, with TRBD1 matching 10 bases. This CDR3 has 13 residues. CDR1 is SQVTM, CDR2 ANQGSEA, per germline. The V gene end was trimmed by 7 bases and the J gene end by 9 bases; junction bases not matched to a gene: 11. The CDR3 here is CSAPVGQGSSYTF. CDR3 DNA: TGCAGCGCCCCGGTGGGACAGGGGTCAAGCTACACCTTC.

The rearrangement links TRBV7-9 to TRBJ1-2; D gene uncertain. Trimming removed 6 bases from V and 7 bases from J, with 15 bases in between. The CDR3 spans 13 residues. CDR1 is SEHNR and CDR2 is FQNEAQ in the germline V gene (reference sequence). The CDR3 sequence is CASRPTEDSGYTF. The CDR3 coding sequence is TGTGCCAGCAGGCCAACCGAGGACTCTGGCTACACCTTC.

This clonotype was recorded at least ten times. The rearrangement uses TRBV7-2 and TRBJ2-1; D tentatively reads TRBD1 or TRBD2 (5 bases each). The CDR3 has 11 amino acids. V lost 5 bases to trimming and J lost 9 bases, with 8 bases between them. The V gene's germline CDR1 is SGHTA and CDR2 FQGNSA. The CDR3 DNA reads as TGTGCCAGCAGCCTGAGGGGTGAGCAGTTCTTC. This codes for CASSLRGEQFF.

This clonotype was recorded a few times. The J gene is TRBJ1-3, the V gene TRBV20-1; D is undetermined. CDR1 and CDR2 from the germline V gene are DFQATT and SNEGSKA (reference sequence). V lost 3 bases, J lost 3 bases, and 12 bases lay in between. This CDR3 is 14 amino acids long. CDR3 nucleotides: TGCAGTGCTAGGGCGCTAGAGGGTGGAAACACCATATATTTT. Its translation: CSARALEGGNTIYF.

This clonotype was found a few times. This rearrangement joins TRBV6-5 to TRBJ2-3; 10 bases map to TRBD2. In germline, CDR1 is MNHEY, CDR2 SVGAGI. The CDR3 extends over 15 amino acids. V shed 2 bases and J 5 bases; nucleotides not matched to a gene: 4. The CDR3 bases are TGTGCCAGCAGTTACACTAGCGGGGAGAAAGATACGCAGTATTTT. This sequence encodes CASSYTSGEKDTQYF.

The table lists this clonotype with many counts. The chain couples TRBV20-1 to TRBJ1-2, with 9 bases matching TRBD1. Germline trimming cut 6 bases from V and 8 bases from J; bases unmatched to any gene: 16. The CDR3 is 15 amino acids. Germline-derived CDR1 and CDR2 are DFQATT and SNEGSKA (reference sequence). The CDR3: CSACTEQGALWGYTF. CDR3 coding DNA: TGCAGTGCATGCACTGAACAGGGGGCATTGTGGGGCTACACCTTC.

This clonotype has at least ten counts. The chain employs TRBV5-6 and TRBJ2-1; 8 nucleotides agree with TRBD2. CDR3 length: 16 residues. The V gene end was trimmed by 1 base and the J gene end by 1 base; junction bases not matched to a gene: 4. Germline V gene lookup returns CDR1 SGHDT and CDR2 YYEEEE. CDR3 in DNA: TGTGCCAGCAGCTTGATAAGCGGGAGTTCCTACAATGAGCAGTTCTTC. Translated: CASSLISGSSYNEQFF.

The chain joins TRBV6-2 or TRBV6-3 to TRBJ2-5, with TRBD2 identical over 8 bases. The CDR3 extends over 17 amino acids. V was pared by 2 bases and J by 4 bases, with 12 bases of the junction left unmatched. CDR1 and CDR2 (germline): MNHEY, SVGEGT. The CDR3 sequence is CASSYGRSLGGGETQYF. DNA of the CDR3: TGTGCCAGCAGTTACGGCAGGAGCCTCGGGGGGGGAGAGACCCAGTACTTC.

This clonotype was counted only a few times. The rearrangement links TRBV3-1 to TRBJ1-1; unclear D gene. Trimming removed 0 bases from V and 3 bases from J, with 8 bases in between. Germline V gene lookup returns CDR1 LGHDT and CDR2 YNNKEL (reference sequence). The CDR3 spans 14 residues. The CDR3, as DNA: TGTGCCAGCAGCCAAGATGTGGTACACACTGAAGCTTTCTTT. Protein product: CASSQDVVHTEAFF.

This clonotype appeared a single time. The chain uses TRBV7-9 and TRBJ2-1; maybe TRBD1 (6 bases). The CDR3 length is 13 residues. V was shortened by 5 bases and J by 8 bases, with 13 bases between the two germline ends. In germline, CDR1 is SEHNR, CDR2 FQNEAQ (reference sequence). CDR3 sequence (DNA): TGTGCCAGCAGCCCCAAAGACAGGCATGAGCAGTTCTTC. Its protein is CASSPKDRHEQFF.

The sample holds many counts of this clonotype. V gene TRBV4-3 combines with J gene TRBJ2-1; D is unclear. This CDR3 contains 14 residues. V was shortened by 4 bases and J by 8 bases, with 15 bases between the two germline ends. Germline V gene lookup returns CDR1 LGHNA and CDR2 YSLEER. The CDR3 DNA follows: TGCGCCAGCAGCCCCATTTTGAGCAACTATGAGCAGTTCTTC. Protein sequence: CASSPILSNYEQFF.

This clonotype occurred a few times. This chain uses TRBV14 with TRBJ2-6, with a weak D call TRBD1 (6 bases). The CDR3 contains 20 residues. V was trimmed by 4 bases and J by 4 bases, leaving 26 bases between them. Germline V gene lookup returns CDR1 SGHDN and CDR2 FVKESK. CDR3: CASSPGPGQGQLVGANVLTF. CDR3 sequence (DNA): TGTGCCAGCAGCCCGGGCCCGGGCCAGGGGCAACTAGTAGGGGCCAACGTCCTGACTTTC.

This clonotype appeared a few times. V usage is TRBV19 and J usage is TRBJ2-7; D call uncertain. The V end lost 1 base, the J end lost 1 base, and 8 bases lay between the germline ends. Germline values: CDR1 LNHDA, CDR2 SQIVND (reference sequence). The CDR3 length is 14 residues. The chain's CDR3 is CASSIGRLSYEQYF. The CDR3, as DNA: TGTGCCAGTAGTATAGGCCGGCTATCCTACGAGCAGTACTTC. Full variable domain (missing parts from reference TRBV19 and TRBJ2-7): DGGITQSPKYLFRKEGQNVTLSCEQNLNHDAMYWYRQDPGQGLRLIYYSQIVNDFQKGDIAEGYSVSREKKESFPLTVTSAQKNPTAFYLCASSIGRLSYEQYFGPGTRLTVT.

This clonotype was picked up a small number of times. In nucleotides, the CDR3 is TGTGCCAGCTCACCAGTTCAAGCGGGGGGGCCGATCACCGGGGAGCTGTTTTTT. The encoded protein is CASSPVQAGGPITGELFF. The gene calls are TRBV18 and TRBJ2-2, with 10 positions matching TRBD2. The CDR3 is made up of 18 amino acids. The V and J ends lost 2 bases and 4 bases, in that order; junction bases with no gene match: 10. CDR1 KGHSH and CDR2 LQKENI come from the germline V gene. The variable domain in full, completed from reference TRBV18 and TRBJ2-2, reads NAGVMQNPRHLVRRRGQEARLRCSPMKGHSHVYWYRQLPEEGLKFMVYLQKENIIDESGMPKERFSAEFPKEGPSILRIQQVVRGDSAAYFCASSPVQAGGPITGELFFGEGSRLTVL.

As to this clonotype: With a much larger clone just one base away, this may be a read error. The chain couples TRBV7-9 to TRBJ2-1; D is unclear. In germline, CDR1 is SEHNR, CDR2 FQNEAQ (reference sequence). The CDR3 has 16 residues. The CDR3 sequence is CACSSRQPETYNEQFF. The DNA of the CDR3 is TGTGCCTGCAGCTCTCGCCAACCTGAGACCTACAATGAGCAGTTCTTC.

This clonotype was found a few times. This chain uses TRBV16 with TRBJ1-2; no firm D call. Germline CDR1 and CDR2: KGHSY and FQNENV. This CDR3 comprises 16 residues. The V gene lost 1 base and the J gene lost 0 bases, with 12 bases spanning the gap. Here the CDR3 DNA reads TGTGCCAGCAGCCAATTGAGGGCAGAAGCTAACTATGGCTACACCTTC. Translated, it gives CASSQLRAEANYGYTF.

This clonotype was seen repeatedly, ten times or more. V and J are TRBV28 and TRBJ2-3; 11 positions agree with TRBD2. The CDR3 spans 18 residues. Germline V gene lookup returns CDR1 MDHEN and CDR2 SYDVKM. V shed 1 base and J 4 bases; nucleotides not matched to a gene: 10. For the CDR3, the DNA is TGTGCCAGCAGTTTATCCCATTTAGCGGGGGGGAGGTCAGATACGCAGTATTTT. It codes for CASSLSHLAGGRSDTQYF.

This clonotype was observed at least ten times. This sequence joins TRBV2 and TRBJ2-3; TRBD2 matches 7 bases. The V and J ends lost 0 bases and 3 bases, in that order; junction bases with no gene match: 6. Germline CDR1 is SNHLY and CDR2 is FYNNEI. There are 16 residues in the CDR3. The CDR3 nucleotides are TGTGCCAGCAGTGAAGCCGCAGCGGGGCGGACAGATACGCAGTATTTT. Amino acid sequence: CASSEAAAGRTDTQYF.

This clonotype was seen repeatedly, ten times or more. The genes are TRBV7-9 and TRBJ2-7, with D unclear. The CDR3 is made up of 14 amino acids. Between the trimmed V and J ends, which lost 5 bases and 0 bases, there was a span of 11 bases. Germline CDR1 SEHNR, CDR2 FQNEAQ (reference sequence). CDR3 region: CASSGRISSYEQYF. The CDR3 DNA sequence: TGTGCCAGCAGCGGCCGGATAAGCTCCTACGAGCAGTACTTC.

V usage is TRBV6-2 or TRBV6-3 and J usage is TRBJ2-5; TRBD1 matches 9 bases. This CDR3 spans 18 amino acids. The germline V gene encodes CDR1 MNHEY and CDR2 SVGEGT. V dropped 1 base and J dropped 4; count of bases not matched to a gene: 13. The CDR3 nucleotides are TGTGCCAGCAGTTACTTACAGTTGACGGGACAGGGAGGAGAGACCCAGTACTTC. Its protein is CASSYLQLTGQGGETQYF.

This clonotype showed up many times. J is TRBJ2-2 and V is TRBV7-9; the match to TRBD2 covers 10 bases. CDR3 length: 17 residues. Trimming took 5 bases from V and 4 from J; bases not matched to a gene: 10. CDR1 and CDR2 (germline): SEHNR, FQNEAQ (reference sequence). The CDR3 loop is CASSTHLAGAGTGELFF. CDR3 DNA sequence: TGTGCCAGCAGCACCCACCTAGCGGGAGCGGGCACCGGGGAGCTGTTTTTT.

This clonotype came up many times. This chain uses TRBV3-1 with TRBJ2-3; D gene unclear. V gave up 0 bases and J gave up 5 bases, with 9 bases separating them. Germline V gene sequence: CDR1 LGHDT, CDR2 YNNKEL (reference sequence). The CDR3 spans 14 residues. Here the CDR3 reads CASSQDLDEDTQYF. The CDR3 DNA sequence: TGTGCCAGCAGCCAAGATCTAGACGAAGATACGCAGTATTTT.

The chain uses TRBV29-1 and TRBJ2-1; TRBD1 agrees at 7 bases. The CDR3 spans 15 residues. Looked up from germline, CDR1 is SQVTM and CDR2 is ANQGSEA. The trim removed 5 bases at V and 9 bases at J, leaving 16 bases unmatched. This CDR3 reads CSVQLWDSHNSEQFF. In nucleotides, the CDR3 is TGCAGCGTTCAGCTCTGGGACAGCCACAATAGTGAGCAGTTCTTC.